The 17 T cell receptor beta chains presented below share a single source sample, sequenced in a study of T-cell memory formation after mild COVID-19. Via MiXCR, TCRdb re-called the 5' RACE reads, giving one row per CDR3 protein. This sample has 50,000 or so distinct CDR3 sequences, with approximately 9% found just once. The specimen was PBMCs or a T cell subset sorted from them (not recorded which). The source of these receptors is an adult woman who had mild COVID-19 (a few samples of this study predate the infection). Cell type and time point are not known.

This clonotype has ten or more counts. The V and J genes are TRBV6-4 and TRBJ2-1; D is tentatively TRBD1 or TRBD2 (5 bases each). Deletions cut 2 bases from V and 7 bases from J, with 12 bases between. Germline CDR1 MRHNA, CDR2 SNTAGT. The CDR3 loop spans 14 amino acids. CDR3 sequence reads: CASSDEGPENEQFF. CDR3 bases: TGTGCCAGCAGTGACGAGGGGCCGGAGAATGAGCAGTTCTTC.

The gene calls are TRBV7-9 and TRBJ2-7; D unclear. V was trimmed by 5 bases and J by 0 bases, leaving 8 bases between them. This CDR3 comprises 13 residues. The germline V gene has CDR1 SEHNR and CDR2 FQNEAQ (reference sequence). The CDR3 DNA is TGTGCCAGCAGCACGCAGAACTCCTACGAGCAGTACTTC. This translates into CASSTQNSYEQYF.

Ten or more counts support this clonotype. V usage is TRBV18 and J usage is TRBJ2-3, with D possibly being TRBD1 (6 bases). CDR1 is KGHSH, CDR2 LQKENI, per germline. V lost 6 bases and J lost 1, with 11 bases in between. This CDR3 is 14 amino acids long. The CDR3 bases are TGTGCCAGCTCCCAGCACAGGGGCACAGATACGCAGTATTTT. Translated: CASSQHRGTDTQYF.

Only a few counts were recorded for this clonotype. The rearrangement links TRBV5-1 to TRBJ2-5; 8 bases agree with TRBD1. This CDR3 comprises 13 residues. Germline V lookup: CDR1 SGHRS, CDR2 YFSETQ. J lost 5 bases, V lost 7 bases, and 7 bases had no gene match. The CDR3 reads CASRPGGVETQYF. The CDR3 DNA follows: TGCGCCAGCCGTCCAGGGGGCGTTGAGACCCAGTACTTC.

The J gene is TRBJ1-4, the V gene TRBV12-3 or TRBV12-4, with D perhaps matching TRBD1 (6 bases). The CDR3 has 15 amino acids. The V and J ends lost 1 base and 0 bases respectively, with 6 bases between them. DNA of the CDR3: TGTGCCAGCAGTTTAGGACAGGCAACTAATGAAAAACTGTTTTTT. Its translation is CASSLGQATNEKLFF.

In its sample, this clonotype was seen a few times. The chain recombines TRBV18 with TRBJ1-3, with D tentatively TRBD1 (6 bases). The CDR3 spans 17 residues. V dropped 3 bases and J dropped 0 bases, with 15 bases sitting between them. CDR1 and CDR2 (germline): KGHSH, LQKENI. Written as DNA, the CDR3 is TGTGCCAGCTCACCGACAGGAGGACCAAACTCTGGAAACACCATATATTTT. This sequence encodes CASSPTGGPNSGNTIYF.

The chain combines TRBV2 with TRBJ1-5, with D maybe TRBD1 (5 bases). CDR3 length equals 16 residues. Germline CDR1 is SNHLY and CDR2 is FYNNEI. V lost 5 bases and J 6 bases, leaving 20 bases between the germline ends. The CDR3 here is CASSSLGGNGRQPQHF. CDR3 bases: TGTGCCAGCAGTTCCTTGGGGGGAAATGGCCGTCAGCCCCAGCATTTT.

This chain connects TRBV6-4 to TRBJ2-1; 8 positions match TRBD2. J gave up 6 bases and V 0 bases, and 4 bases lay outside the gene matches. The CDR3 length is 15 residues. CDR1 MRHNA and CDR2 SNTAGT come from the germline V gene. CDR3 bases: TGTGCCAGCAGTGACTCGGGACTAGATAGCAATGAGCAGTTCTTC. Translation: CASSDSGLDSNEQFF.

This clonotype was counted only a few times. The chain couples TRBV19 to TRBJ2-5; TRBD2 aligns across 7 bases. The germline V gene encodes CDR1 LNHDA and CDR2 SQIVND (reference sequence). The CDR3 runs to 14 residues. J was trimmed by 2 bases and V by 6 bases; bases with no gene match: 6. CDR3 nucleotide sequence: TGTGCCAGTAGCCGCACTAGCGCTCAAGAGACCCAGTACTTC. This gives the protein CASSRTSAQETQYF.

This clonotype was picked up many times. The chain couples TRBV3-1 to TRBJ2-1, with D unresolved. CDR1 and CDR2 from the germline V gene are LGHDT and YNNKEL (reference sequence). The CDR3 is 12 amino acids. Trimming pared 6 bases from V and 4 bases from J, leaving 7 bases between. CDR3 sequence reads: CASSLDYNEQFF. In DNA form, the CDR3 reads TGTGCCAGCAGTCTAGATTACAATGAGCAGTTCTTC.

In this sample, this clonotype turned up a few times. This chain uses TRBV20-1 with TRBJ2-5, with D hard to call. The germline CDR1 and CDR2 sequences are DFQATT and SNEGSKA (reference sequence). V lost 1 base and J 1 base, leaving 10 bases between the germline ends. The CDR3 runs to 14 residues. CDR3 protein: CSARVGLPQETQYF. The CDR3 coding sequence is TGCAGTGCTAGAGTGGGCCTCCCCCAAGAGACCCAGTACTTC.

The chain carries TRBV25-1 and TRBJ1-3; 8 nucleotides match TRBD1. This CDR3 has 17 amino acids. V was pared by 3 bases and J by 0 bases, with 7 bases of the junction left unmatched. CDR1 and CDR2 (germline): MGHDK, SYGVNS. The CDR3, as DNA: TGTGCCAGCAGTGAGCCGGGACAGGAGTACTCTGGAAACACCATATATTTT. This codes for CASSEPGQEYSGNTIYF.

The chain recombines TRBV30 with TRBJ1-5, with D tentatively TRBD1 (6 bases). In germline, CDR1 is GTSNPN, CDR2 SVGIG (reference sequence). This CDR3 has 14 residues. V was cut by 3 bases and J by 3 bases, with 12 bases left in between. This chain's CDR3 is CAWSGQPFNQPQHF. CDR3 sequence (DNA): TGTGCCTGGAGCGGACAGCCGTTCAATCAGCCCCAGCATTTT.

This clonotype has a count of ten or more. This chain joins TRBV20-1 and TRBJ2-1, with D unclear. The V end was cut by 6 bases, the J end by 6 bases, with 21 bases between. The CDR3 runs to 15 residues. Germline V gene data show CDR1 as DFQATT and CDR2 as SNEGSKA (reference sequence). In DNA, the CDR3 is TGCAGTGCCCCGCTGGGGAATAGCCGGCTCAATGAGCAGTTCTTC. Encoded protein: CSAPLGNSRLNEQFF.

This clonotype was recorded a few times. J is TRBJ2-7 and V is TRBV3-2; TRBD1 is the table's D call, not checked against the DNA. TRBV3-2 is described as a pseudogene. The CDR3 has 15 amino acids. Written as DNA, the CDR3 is TGTGCCAGCAGCCTCCGGGACACCTTATCCTACGAGCAGTACTTC. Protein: CASSLRDTLSYEQYF.

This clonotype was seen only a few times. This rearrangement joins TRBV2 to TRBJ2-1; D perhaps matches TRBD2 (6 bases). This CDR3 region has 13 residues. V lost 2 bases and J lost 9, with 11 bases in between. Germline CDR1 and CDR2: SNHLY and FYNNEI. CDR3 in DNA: TGTGCCAGCAGTGAAAACTGGCGGGGTGAGCAGTTCTTC. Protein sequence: CASSENWRGEQFF.

CDR3 DNA: TGTGCCACCAGTGATCAAGGATACGAGCAGTACTTC. Residues: CATSDQGYEQYF. The V gene is TRBV24-1, the J gene TRBJ2-7, with D unresolved. V was trimmed by 3 bases and J by 4 bases, leaving 6 bases between them. Germline V lookup: CDR1 KGHDR, CDR2 SFDVKD. This CDR3 region has 12 residues.